These 3 T cell receptor beta chains came from one sample sequenced in a study of shared clonotypes between healthy human individuals. Cells designated naive CD8 were CD45RO-negative and were positively selected for CCR7, with terminally differentiated effector memory CD45RA+ cells excluded. Profiling relied on immunoSEQ multiplex PCR, and the TCRdb table lists in-frame clones only, not all of them. The profile shows about 2.1 million clones, roughly 91% of them singletons. The material sequenced was naive CD8+ T cells from PBMCs. The source is a man between 18 and 35 years old in good health. Some clones in this sample may be carry-over from other donors' samples.

The chain combines TRBV6-6 with TRBJ2-1; 12 bases match TRBD2. CDR1 MNHNY and CDR2 SVGAGI come from the germline V gene (reference sequence). V was clipped by 4 bases and J by 7 bases; unmatched bases: 8. This CDR3 comprises 16 residues. The CDR3 is CASSFETSGGWNEQFF. As DNA, the CDR3 is TGTGCCAGCAGTTTCGAGACTAGCGGGGGTTGGAATGAGCAGTTCTTC.

As for this clone: The sample has other DNA sequences that encode this CDR3 too. The V and J genes are TRBV9 and TRBJ2-7; 9 nucleotides match TRBD2. V was clipped by 0 bases and J by 3 bases; unmatched bases: 4. The V gene's germline CDR1 is SGDLS and CDR2 YYNGEE. The CDR3 is 15 residues long. CDR3 sequence (DNA): TGTGCCAGCAGCGTAGCAGCGGGAGGCGTCTACGAGCAGTACTTC. Translation gives CASSVAAGGVYEQYF.

The CDR3 protein is CASSHNSKRLAGLFQETQYF. CDR3 coding DNA: TGTGCCAGCTCACACAACTCGAAGAGACTAGCGGGGCTTTTCCAAGAGACCCAGTACTTC. The rearrangement links TRBV18 to TRBJ2-5, with TRBD2 matching over 11 bases. The V segment lost 4 bases and the J segment 1 base; nucleotides outside the gene matches: 17. CDR1 KGHSH and CDR2 LQKENI come from the germline V gene. The CDR3 loop spans 20 amino acids.